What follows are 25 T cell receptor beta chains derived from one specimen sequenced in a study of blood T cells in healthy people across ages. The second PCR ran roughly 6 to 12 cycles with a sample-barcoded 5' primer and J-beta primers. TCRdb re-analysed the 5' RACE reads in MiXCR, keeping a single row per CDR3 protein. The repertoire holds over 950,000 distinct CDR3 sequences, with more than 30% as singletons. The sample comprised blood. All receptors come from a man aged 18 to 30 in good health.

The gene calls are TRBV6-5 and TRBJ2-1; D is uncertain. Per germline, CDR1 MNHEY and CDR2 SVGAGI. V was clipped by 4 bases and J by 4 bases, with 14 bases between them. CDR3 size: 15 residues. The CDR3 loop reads CASSSHRVTYNEQFF. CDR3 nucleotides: TGTGCCAGCAGTTCCCATCGGGTTACTTACAATGAGCAGTTCTTC.

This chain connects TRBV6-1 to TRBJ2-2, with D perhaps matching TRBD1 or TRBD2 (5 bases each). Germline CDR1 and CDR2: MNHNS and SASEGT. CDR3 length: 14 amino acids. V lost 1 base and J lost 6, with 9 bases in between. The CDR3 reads CASSEVRGPGELFF. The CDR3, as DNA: TGTGCCAGCAGTGAAGTTAGGGGACCCGGGGAGCTGTTTTTT.

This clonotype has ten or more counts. The CDR3 DNA sequence: TGTGCCAGCAGTTACAGGGACGGGGAGACCCAGTACTTC. This codes for CASSYRDGETQYF. The chain is built from TRBV6-6 and TRBJ2-7; perhaps D is TRBD1 or TRBD2 (5 bases each). The J call is uncertain, as TRBJ2-5 better fits the DNA end. This CDR3 contains 13 residues. CDR1 and CDR2 from the germline V gene are MNHNY and SVGAGI (reference sequence).

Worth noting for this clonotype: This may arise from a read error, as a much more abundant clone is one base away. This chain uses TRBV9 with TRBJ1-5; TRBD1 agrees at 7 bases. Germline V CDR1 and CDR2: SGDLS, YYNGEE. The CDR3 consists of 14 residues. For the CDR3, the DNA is TGTGCCAACAGCGTAGGGGGCGGCAATCAGCCCCAGCATTTT. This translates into CANSVGGGNQPQHF. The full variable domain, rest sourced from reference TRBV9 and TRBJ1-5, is DSGVTQTPKHLITATGQRVTLRCSPRSGDLSVYWYQQSLDQGLQFLIQYYNGEERAKGNILERFSAQQFPDLHSELNLSSLELGDSALYFCANSVGGGNQPQHFGDGTRLSIL.

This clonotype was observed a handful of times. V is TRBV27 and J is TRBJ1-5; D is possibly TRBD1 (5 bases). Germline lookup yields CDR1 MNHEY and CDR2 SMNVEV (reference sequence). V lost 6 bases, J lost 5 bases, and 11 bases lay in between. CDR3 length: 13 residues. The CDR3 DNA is TGTGCCAGCAGGTCCCAGGGTGATCAGCCCCAGCATTTT. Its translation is CASRSQGDQPQHF.

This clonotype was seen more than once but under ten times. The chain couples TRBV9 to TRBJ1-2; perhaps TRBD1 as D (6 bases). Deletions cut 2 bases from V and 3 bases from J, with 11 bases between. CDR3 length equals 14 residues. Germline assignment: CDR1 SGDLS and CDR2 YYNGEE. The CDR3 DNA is TGTGCCAGCAGCGTTTCAGGGGAGGACTATGGCTACACCTTC. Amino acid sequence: CASSVSGEDYGYTF. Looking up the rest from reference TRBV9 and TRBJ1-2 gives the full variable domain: DSGVTQTPKHLITATGQRVTLRCSPRSGDLSVYWYQQSLDQGLQFLIQYYNGEERAKGNILERFSAQQFPDLHSELNLSSLELGDSALYFCASSVSGEDYGYTFGSGTRLTVV.

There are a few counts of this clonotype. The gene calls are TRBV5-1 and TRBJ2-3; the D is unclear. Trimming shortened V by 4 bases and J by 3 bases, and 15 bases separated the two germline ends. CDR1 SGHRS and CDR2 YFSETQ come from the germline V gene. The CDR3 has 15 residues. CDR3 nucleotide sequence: TGCGCCAGCAGCCCGTCCGTGGGCAGGACAGATACGCAGTATTTT. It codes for CASSPSVGRTDTQYF.

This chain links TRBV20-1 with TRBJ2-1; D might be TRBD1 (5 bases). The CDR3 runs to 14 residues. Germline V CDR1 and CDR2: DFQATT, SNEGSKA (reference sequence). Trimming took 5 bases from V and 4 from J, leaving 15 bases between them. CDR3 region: CSAEETAHYNEQFF. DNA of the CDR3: TGCAGTGCTGAGGAGACAGCCCATTACAATGAGCAGTTCTTC.

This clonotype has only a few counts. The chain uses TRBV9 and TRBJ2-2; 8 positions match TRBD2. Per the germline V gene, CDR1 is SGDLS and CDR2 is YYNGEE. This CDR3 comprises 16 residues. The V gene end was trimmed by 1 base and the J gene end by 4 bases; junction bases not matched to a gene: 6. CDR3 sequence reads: CASSVYAGGSTGELFF. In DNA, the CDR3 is TGTGCCAGCAGCGTATACGCGGGGGGATCCACCGGGGAGCTGTTTTTT.

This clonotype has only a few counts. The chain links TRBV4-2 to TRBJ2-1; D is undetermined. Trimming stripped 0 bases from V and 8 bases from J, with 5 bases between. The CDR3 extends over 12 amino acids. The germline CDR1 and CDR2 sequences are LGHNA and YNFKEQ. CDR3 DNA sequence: TGTGCCAGCAGCCAAGATAAGGATGAGCAGTTCTTC. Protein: CASSQDKDEQFF.

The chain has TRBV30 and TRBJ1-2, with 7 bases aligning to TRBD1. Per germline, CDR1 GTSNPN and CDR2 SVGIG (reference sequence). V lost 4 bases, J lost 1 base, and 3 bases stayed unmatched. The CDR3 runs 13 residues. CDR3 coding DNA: TGTGCCTGGACCGGGACAGATAACTATGGCTACACCTTC. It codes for CAWTGTDNYGYTF.

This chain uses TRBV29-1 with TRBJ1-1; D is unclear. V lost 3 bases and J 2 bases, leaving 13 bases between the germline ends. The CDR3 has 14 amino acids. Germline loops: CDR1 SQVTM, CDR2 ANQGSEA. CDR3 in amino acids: CSVEAPTPNTEAFF. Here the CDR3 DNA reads TGCAGCGTTGAGGCTCCGACACCAAACACTGAAGCTTTCTTT.

The CDR3 bases are TGTGCCAGCAGTCCCGGGACAGGGGTAGGTCAGCCCCAGCATTTT. Its translation: CASSPGTGVGQPQHF. This sequence joins TRBV7-9 and TRBJ1-5; 10 positions agree with TRBD1. The CDR3 contains 15 residues. CDR1 and CDR2 (germline): SEHNR, FQNEAQ (reference sequence). V lost 6 bases, J lost 6 bases, and 8 bases stayed unmatched.

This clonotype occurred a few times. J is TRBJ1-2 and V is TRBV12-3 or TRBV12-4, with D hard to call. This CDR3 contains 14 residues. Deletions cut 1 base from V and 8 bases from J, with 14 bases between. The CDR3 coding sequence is TGTGCCAGCAGTTTAGGTCGCCGATCGGGGGGCTACACCTTC. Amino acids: CASSLGRRSGGYTF.

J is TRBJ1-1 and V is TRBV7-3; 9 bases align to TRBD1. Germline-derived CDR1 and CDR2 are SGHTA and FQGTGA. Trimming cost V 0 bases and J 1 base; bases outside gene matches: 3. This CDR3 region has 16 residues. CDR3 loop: CASSLTRGQGNTEAFF. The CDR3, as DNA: TGTGCCAGCAGCTTAACTCGGGGACAGGGGAACACTGAAGCTTTCTTT.

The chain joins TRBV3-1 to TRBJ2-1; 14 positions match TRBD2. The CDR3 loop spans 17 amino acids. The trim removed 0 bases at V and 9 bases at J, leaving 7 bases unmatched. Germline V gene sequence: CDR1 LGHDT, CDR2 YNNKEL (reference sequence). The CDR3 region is CASSQDGLAGGFGEQFF. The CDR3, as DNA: TGTGCCAGCAGCCAAGATGGACTAGCGGGGGGTTTTGGTGAGCAGTTCTTC.

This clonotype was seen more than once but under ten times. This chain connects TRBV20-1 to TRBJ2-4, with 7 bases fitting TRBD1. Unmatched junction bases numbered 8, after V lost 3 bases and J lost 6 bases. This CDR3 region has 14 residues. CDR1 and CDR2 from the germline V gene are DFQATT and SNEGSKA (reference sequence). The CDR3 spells CSARNRGKGNIQYF. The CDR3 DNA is TGCAGTGCTAGGAACAGGGGCAAGGGAAACATTCAGTACTTC.

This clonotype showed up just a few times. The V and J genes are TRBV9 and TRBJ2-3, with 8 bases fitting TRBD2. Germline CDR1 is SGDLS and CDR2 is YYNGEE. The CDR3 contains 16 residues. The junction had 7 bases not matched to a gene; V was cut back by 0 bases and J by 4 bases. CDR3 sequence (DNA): TGTGCCAGCAGCGTAGAGGGACTAGATTGGTCAGATACGCAGTATTTT. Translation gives CASSVEGLDWSDTQYF.

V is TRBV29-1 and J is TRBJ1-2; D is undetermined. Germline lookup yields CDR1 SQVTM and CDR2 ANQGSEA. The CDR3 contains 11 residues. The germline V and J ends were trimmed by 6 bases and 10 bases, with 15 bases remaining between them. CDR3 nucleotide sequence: TGCAGCGTCCCCGGGATACCCCCCTACACCTTC. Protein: CSVPGIPPYTF.

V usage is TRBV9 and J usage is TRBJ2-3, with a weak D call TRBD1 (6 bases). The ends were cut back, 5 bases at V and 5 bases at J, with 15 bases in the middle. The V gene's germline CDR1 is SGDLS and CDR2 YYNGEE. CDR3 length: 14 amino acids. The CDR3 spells CASSEGHPRDTQYF. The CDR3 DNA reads TGTGCCAGCAGTGAGGGACATCCCAGAGATACGCAGTATTTT.

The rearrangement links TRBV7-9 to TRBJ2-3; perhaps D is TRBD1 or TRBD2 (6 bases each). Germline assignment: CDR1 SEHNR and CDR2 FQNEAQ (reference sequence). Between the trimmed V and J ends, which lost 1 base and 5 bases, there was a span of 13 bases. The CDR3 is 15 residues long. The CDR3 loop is CASSLVLQGGDTQYF. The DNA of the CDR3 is TGTGCCAGCAGCTTAGTACTACAGGGAGGAGATACGCAGTATTTT. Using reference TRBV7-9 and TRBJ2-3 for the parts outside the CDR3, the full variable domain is DTGVSQNPRHKITKRGQNVTFRCDPISEHNRLYWYRQTLGQGPEFLTYFQNEAQLEKSRLLSDRFSAERPKGSFSTLEIQRTEQGDSAMYLCASSLVLQGGDTQYFGPGTRLTVL.

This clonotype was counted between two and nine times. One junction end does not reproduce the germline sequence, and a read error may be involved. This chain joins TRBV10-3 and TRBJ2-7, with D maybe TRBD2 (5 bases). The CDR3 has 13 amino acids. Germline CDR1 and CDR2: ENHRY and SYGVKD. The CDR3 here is CASSEGDVYEQYF. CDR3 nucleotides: TGTGCCAGCAGTGAGGGAGACGTCTACGAGCAGTACTTC.

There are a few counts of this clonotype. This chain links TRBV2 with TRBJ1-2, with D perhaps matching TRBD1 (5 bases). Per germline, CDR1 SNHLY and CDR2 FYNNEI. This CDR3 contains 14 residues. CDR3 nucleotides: TGTGCTACTTTTGGCAGGGTGGTTATCTATGGCTACACCTTC. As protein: CATFGRVVIYGYTF. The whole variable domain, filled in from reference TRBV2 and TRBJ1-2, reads EPEVTQTPSHQVTQMGQEVILRCVPISNHLYFYWYRQILGQKVEFLVSFYNNEISEKSEIFDDQFSVERPDGSNFTLKIRSTKLEDSAMYFCATFGRVVIYGYTFGSGTRLTVV.

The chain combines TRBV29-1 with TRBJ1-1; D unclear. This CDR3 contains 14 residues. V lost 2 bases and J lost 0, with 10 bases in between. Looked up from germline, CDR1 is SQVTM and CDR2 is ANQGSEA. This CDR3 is CSVEMRLLNTEAFF. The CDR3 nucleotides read TGCAGCGTTGAAATGAGGCTTTTGAACACTGAAGCTTTCTTT.

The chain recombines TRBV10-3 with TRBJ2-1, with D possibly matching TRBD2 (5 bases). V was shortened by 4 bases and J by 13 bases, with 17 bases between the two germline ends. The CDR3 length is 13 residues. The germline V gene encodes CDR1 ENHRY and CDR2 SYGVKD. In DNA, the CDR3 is TGTGCCATCAGTGGAGGGTTGGGAGAGACCCAGTTCTTC. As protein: CAISGGLGETQFF.